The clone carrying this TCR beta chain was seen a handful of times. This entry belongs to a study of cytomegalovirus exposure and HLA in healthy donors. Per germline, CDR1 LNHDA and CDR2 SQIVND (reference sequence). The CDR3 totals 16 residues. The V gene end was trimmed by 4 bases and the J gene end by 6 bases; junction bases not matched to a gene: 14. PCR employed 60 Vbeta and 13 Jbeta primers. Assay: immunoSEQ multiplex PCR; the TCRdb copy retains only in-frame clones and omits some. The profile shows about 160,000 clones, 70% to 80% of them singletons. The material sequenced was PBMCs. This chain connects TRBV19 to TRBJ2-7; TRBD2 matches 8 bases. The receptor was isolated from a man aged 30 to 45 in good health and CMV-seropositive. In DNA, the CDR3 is TGTGCCAGTAGTACCGACCCTTGGCGGGGGGAGGGCGAGCAGTACTTC. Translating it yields CASSTDPWRGEGEQYF.